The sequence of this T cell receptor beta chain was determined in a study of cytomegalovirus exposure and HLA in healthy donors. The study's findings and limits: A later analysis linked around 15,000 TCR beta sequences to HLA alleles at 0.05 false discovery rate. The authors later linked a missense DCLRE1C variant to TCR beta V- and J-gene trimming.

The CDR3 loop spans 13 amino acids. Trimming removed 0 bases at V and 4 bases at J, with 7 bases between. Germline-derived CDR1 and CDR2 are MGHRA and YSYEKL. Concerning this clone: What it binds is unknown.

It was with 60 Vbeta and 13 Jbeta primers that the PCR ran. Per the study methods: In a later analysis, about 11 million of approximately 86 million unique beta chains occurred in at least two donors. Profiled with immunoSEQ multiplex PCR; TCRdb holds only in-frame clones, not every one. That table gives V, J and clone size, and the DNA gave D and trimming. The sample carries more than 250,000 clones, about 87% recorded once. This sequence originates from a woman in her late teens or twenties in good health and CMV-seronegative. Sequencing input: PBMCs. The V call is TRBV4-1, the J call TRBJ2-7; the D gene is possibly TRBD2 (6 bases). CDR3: CASSQDSGYEQYF. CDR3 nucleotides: TGCGCCAGCAGCCAAGATAGCGGTTACGAGCAGTACTTC.